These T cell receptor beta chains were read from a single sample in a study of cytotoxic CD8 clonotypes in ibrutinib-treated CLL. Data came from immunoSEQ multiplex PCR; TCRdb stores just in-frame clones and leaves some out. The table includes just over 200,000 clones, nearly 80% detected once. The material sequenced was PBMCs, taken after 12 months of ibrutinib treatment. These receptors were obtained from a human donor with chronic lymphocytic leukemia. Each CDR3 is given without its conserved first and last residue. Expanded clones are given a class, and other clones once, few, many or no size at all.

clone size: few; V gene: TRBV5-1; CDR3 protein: ASSGTSGELF
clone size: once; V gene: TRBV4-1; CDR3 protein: ASSQVFRGETQY
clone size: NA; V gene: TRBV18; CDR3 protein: ASSPLPRPGHLSGNTIY
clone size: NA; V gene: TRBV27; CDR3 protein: ASQRDQEYNEQF
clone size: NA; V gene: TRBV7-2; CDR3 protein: ASSSGQGWDEQY
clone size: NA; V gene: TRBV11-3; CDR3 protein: ASSLLPYEQY
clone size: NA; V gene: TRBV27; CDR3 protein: ASMGRGNTEAF
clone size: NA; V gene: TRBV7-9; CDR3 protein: ASSHRLGNEAF
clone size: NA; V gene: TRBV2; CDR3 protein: ASNGGLRTDTQY
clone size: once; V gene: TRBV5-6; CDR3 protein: ASSLGVVETQY
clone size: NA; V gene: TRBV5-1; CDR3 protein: ASSSRLGQGTYEQY
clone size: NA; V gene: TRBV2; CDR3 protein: ASSYMIEQY
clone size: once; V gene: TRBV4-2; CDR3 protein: ASSQDKSPSWEQF
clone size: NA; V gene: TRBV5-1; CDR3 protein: ASSLASGGSTDTQY
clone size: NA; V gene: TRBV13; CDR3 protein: ASSPGLAGGESYEQY
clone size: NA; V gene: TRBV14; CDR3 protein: ASSQDMVPEQY
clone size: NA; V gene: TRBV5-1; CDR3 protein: ASSLATGVGNTIY
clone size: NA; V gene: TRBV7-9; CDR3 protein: ASSPKLGLAGNTTDTQY
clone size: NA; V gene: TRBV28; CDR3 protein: ASSSPLAGGSGYGYT
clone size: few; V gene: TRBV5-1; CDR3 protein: ASGTDSSYEQY
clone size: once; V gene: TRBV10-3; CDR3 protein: AISAGSSYNSPLH
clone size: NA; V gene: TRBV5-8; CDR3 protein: ASSLGGRNYGYT
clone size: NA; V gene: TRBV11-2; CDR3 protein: ASSLAYRGGDYGYT
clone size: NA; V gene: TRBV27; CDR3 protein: ASSLTQDNEQF
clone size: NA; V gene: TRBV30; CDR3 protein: ACHSGTVRAGYGYT
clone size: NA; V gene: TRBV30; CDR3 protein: AWRPRDPGYGYT
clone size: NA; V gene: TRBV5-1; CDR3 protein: ASSPARIGNEKLF
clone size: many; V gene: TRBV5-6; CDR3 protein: ASRRTGQTFNYGYT
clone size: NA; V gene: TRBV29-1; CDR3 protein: SVELGSLGGWAF
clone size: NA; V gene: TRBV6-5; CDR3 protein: ASSYSTGTHQPQH
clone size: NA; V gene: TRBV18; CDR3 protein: ASSPGLGRTADNEQF
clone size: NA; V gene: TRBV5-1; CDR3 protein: ASRGVYEQF
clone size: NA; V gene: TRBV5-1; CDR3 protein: ASSPTTHSGGGGETQY
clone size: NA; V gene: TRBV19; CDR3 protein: ASSWTVTSTDTQY
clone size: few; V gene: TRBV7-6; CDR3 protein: ASSSGVTGELF
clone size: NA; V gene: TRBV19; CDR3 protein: ASSIGDSSYGYT
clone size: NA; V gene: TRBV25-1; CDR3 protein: ASSGRQGNTGELF
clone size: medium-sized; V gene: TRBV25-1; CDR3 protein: ASINRVNEQY
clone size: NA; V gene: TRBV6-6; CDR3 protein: ASSPGANQPQH
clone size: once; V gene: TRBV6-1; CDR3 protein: ASSATDNYGYT
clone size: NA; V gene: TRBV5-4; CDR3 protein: ASFPTSGAGTTASYEQY
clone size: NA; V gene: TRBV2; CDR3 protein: ASSATTGTLNQPQH
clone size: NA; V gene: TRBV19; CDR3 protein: ASSLYGTANTEAF
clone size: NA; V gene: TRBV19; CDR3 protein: ASKTGGGTEAF
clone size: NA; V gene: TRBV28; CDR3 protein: ASSFAGTGAYEQY
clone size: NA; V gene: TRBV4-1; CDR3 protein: ASSQWGGNHYGYT
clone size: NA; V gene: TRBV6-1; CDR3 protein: ASNLGRETQY
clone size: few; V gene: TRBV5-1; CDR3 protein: ASSRTDSSTGELF
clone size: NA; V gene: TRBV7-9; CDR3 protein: ASSLDGSNYGYT
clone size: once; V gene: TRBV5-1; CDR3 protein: ASSSTTYQETQY
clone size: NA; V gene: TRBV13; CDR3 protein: ASPPNRSYEQY
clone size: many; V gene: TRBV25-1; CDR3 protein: ASSERARVTSVYEQY
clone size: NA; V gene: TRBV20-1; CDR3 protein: SARPKTGQD
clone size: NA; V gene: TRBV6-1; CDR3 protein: ASSEIRRSSYNSPLH
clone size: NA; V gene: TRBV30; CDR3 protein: AWRQGRLAGLDTEAF
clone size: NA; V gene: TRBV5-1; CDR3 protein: ASNLVYEQY